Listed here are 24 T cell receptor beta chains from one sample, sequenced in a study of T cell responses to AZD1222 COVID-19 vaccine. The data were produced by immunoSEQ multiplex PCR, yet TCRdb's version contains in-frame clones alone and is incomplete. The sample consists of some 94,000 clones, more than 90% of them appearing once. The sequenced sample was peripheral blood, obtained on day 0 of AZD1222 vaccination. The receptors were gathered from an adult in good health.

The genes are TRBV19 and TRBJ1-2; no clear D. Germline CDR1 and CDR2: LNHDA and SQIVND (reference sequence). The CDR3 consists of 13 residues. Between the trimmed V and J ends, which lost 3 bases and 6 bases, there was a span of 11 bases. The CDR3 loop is CASSIRSGHGYTF. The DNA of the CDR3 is TGTGCCAGTAGTATTAGGTCCGGCCATGGCTACACCTTC.

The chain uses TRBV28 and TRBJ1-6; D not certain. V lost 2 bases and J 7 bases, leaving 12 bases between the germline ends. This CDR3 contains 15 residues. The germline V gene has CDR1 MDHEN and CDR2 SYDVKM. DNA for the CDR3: TGTGCCAGCAGTTTAGGGTCGACCGGAAATTCACCCCTCCACTTT. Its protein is CASSLGSTGNSPLHF.

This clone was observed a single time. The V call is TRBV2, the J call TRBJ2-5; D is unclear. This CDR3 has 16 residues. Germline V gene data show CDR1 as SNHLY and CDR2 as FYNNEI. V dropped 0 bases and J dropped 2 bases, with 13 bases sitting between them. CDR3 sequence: CASSEAPANYQETQYF. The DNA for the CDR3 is TGTGCCAGCAGTGAAGCGCCAGCTAACTATCAAGAGACCCAGTACTTC. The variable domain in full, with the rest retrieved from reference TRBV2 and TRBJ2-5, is EPEVTQTPSHQVTQMGQEVILRCVPISNHLYFYWYRQILGQKVEFLVSFYNNEISEKSEIFDDQFSVERPDGSNFTLKIRSTKLEDSAMYFCASSEAPANYQETQYFGPGTRLLVL.

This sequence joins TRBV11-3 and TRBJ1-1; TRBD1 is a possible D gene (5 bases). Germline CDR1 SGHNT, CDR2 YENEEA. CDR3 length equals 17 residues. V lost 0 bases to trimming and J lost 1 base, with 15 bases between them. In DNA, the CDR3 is TGTGCCAGCAGCTTAGAGGAAGGGGCGGGACCGAACACTGAAGCTTTCTTT. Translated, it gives CASSLEEGAGPNTEAFF.

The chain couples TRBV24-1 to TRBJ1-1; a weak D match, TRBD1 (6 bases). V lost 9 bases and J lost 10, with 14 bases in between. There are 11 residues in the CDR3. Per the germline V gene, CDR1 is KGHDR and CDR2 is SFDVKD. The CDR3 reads CATPSGEGAFF. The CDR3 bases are TGTGCCACCCCTTCAGGGGAGGGAGCTTTCTTT.

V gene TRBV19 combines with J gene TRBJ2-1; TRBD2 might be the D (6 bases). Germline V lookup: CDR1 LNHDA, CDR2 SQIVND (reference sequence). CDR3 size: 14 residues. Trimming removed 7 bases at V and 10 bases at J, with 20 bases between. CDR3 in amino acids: CASNSMGLPQEQFF. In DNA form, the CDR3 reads TGTGCCAGTAATTCGATGGGACTCCCTCAGGAGCAGTTCTTC.

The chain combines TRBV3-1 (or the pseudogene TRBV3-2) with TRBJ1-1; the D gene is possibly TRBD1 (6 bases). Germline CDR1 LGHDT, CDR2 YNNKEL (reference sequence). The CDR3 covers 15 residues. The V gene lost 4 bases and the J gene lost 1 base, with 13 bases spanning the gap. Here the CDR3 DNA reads TGTGCCAGCAGCCCTCTGGGGGCGTGGAACACTGAAGCTTTCTTT. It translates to CASSPLGAWNTEAFF.

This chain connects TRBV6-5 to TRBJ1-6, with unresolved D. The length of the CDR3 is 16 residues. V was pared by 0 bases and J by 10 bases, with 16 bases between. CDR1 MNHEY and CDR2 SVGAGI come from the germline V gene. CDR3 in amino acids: CASSYSFPRPGSPLHF. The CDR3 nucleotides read TGTGCCAGCAGTTACTCGTTCCCTCGGCCGGGGTCACCCCTCCACTTT.

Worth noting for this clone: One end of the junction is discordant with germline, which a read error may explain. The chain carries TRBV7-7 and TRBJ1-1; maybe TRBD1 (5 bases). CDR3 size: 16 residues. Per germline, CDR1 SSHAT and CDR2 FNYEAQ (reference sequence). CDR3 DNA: TGTGCTAGCAGCCCCCTGGGACGGATAATGAACACTGAAGCTTTCTTT. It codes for CASSPLGRIMNTEAFF.

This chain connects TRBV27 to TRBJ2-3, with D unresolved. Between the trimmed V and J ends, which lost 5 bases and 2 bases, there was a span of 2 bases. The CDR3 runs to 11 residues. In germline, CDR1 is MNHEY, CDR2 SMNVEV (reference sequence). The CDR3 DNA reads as TGTGCCAGCAGTAACACAGATACGCAGTATTTT. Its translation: CASSNTDTQYF.

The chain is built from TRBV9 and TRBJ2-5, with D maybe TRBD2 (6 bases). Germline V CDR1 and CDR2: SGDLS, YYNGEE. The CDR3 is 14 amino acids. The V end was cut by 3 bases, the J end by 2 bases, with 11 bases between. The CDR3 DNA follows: TGTGCCAGCAGCGCCGGGACTGTACAAGAGACCCAGTACTTC. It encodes CASSAGTVQETQYF. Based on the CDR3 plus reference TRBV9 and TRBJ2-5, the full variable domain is DSGVTQTPKHLITATGQRVTLRCSPRSGDLSVYWYQQSLDQGLQFLIQYYNGEERAKGNILERFSAQQFPDLHSELNLSSLELGDSALYFCASSAGTVQETQYFGPGTRLLVL.

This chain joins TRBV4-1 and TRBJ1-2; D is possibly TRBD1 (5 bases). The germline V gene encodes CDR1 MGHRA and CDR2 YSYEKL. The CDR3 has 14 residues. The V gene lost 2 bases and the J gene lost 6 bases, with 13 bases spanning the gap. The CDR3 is CASSQLGTENGYTF. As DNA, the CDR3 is TGCGCCAGCAGCCAATTAGGGACCGAGAATGGCTACACCTTC.

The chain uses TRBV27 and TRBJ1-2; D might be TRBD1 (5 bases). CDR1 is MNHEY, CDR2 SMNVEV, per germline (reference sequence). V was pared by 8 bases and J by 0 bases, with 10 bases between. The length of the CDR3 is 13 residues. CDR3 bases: TGTGCCAGCGTACAGGACACTAACTATGGCTACACCTTC. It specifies CASVQDTNYGYTF.

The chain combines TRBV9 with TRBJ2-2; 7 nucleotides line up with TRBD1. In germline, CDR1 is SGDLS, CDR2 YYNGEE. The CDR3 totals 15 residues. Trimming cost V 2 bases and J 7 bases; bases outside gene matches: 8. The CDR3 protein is CASSVKQGFGGELFF. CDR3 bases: TGTGCCAGCAGCGTTAAACAGGGGTTCGGCGGGGAGCTGTTTTTT.

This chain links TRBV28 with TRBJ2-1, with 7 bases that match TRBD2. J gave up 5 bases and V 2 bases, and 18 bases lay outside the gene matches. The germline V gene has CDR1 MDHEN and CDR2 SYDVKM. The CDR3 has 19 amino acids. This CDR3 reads CASSLVFPLADPRDNEQFF. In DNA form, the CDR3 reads TGTGCCAGCAGTTTAGTCTTTCCCCTAGCGGACCCCCGGGACAATGAGCAGTTCTTC.

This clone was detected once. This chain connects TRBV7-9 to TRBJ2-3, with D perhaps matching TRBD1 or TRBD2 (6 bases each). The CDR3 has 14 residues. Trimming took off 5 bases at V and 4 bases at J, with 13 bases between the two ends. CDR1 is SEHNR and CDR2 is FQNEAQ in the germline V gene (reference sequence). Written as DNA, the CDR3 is TGTGCCAGCAGCAGGGTGGGGGGCCCAGATACGCAGTATTTT. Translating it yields CASSRVGGPDTQYF.

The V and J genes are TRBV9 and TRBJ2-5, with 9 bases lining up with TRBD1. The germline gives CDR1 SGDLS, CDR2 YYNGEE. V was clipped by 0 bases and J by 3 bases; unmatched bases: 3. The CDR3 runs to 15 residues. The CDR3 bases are TGTGCCAGCAGCGTAGGACAGGGGGTCAAAGAGACCCAGTACTTC. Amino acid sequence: CASSVGQGVKETQYF.

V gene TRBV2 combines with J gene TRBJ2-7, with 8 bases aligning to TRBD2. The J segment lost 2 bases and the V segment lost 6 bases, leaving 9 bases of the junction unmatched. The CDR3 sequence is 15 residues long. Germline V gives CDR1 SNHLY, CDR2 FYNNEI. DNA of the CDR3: TGTGCCAGCAGAACTAGCGGAGGGAACCCCTACGAGCAGTACTTC. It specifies CASRTSGGNPYEQYF.

This chain's CDR3 is CASSAGQGATPSPLHF. Here the CDR3 DNA reads TGTGCCAGCAGCGCGGGACAGGGGGCAACCCCCTCACCCCTCCACTTT. The genes are TRBV9 and TRBJ1-6; 12 bases agree with TRBD1. This CDR3 comprises 16 residues. The ends lost 3 bases at V and 10 bases at J; junction bases unmatched: 8. Germline lookup yields CDR1 SGDLS and CDR2 YYNGEE. Full variable domain (remainder filled in from reference TRBV9 and TRBJ1-6): DSGVTQTPKHLITATGQRVTLRCSPRSGDLSVYWYQQSLDQGLQFLIQYYNGEERAKGNILERFSAQQFPDLHSELNLSSLELGDSALYFCASSAGQGATPSPLHFGNGTRLTVT.

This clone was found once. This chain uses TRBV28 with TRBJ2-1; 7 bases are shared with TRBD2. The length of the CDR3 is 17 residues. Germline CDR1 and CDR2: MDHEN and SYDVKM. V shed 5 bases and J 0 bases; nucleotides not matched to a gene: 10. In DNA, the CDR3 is TGTGCCAGCAGTCCCCTAGGGGAGGGAGACTCCTACAATGAGCAGTTCTTC. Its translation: CASSPLGEGDSYNEQFF.

CDR3 sequence: CASSPINYGYTF. The CDR3 DNA is TGTGCCAGCAGCCCTATAAACTATGGCTACACCTTC. The genes are TRBV7-2 and TRBJ1-2, with unresolved D. The CDR3 length is 12 residues. CDR1 and CDR2 from the germline V gene are SGHTA and FQGNSA. V shed 5 bases and J shed 2 bases, with 6 bases lying between them.

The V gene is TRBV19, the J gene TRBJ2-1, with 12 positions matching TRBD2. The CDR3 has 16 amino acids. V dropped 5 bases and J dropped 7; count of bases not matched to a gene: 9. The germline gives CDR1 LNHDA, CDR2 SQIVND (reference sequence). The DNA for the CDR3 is TGTGCCAGTAGTTCCCCCAGACTAGCGGGGGTTAATGAGCAGTTCTTC. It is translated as CASSSPRLAGVNEQFF. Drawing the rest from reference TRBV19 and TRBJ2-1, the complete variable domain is DGGITQSPKYLFRKEGQNVTLSCEQNLNHDAMYWYRQDPGQGLRLIYYSQIVNDFQKGDIAEGYSVSREKKESFPLTVTSAQKNPTAFYLCASSSPRLAGVNEQFFGPGTRLTVL.

CDR3 in amino acids: CASRPSLGQDSNQPQHF. As DNA, the CDR3 is TGTGCCAGTAGGCCGAGCTTGGGACAGGATAGCAATCAGCCCCAGCATTTT. The rearrangement uses TRBV19 and TRBJ1-5, with TRBD1 identical over 8 bases. The CDR3 runs to 17 residues. Germline CDR1 LNHDA, CDR2 SQIVND (reference sequence). Germline trimming cut 6 bases from V and 0 bases from J; bases unmatched to any gene: 10.

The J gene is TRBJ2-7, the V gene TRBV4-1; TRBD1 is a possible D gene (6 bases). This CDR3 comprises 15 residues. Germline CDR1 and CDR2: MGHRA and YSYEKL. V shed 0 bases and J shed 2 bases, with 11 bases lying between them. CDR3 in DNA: TGCGCCAGCAGCCAAGATCCACAGGGAGCCTACGAGCAGTACTTC. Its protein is CASSQDPQGAYEQYF.